The 6 T cell receptor beta chains below come from one sample, sequenced in a study of CD8 T cells in ankylosing spondylitis. Each CDR3 protein gets one entry after TCRdb re-called the 5' RACE reads with MiXCR. Among roughly 130,000 distinct CDR3 sequences listed, roughly 7.3% were seen once. The sequencing sample was made of blood, either unsorted or a sorted T cell fraction (not recorded which). All receptors derive from a male donor with ankylosing spondylitis or in good health (not recorded which).

In its sample, this clonotype was seen many times. The J gene is TRBJ2-3, the V gene TRBV10-3, with TRBD2 matching over 11 bases. There are 15 residues in the CDR3. Trimming cost V 6 bases and J 4 bases; bases outside gene matches: 6. The V gene's germline CDR1 is ENHRY and CDR2 SYGVKD. The chain's CDR3 is CAIRSGLAVADTQYF. CDR3 DNA: TGTGCCATCAGGTCGGGACTAGCGGTAGCAGATACGCAGTATTTT.

This clonotype was observed many times. The chain links TRBV3-1 to TRBJ2-3, with 9 bases aligning to TRBD2. The V gene's germline CDR1 is LGHDT and CDR2 YNNKEL (reference sequence). This CDR3 spans 16 amino acids. V was pared by 4 bases and J by 0 bases, with 5 bases of the junction left unmatched. DNA of the CDR3: TGTGCCAGCAGCCGGATTAGCGGGGGTAGCACAGATACGCAGTATTTT. Translation gives CASSRISGGSTDTQYF.

The gene calls are TRBV20-1 and TRBJ1-2; 7 bases line up with TRBD1. This CDR3 contains 15 residues. Germline assignment: CDR1 DFQATT and CDR2 SNEGSKA (reference sequence). The junction had 8 bases not matched to a gene; V was cut back by 0 bases and J by 4 bases. The CDR3 loop reads CSARDIQGGPYGYTF. The CDR3 DNA reads TGCAGTGCTAGAGATATCCAGGGGGGCCCCTATGGCTACACCTTC.

The V gene is TRBV27, the J gene TRBJ1-1; 7 nucleotides align to TRBD1. Trimming cost V 7 bases and J 0 bases; bases outside gene matches: 5. Germline V lookup: CDR1 MNHEY, CDR2 SMNVEV (reference sequence). The CDR3 has 14 residues. The CDR3 is CASKRGQVNTEAFF. CDR3 bases: TGTGCCAGCAAAAGAGGACAGGTGAACACTGAAGCTTTCTTT.

Ten or more counts support this clonotype. The chain links TRBV20-1 to TRBJ1-5; TRBD1 matches at 8 bases. The CDR3 is 14 amino acids. V lost 3 bases to trimming and J lost 6 bases; unmatched junction nucleotides: 7. Germline V gives CDR1 DFQATT, CDR2 SNEGSKA (reference sequence). CDR3 protein: CSARETGAGQPQHF. CDR3 DNA: TGCAGTGCTAGGGAGACAGGGGCCGGTCAGCCCCAGCATTTT.

This clonotype was counted many times. The chain joins TRBV20-1 to TRBJ2-7; 9 nucleotides agree with TRBD1. From germline, CDR1 is DFQATT and CDR2 SNEGSKA (reference sequence). The CDR3 is 13 residues long. With V trimmed by 6 bases and J by 4 bases, 7 bases remained unmatched. As DNA, the CDR3 is TGCAGTGCGGCGCCGGGGACAGGGTACGAGCAGTACTTC. Its protein is CSAAPGTGYEQYF.